The 12 T cell receptor beta chains presented below share a single source sample, sequenced in a study of PD-L1 blockade in urothelial cancer. Only in-frame clones appear in the TCRdb table, and some are missing; sequencing was by immunoSEQ multiplex PCR. The data hold 90,000 to 120,000 clones, with roughly nine tenths observed a single time. The sample here was PBMCs, taken around atezolizumab (anti-PD-L1) treatment. Receptor source: a woman of 80 years or more with urothelial cancer.

This sequence joins TRBV28 and TRBJ2-5, with D perhaps matching TRBD1 (6 bases). The V gene's germline CDR1 is MDHEN and CDR2 SYDVKM. V was trimmed by 5 bases and J by 4 bases, leaving 17 bases between them. The CDR3 covers 15 residues. The DNA of the CDR3 is TGTGCCAGCAGTAGCCCAACCAGGACAGTAGAGACCCAGTACTTC. This sequence encodes CASSSPTRTVETQYF. Using reference TRBV28 and TRBJ2-5 for the parts outside the CDR3, the full variable domain is DVKVTQSSRYLVKRTGEKVFLECVQDMDHENMFWYRQDPGLGLRLIYFSYDVKMKEKGDIPEGYSVSREKKERFSLILESASTNQTSMYLCASSSPTRTVETQYFGPGTRLLVL.

As for this clone: Distinct nucleotide sequences in the sample also encode this CDR3. This chain connects TRBV11-3 to TRBJ2-1; D might be TRBD2 (5 bases). Trimming removed 6 bases at V and 4 bases at J, with 13 bases between. CDR1 and CDR2 from the germline V gene are SGHNT and YENEEA. This CDR3 spans 14 amino acids. The CDR3 DNA reads TGTGCCAGCAGTCCCAGCGGAAATTACAATGAGCAGTTCTTC. It specifies CASSPSGNYNEQFF.

V and J are TRBV27 and TRBJ2-3; TRBD2 might be the D (7 bases). Germline CDR1 is MNHEY and CDR2 is SMNVEV (reference sequence). V gave up 4 bases and J gave up 1 base, with 18 bases separating them. The CDR3 sequence is 17 residues long. CDR3: CASSSPGRGRGTDTQYF. Written as DNA, the CDR3 is TGTGCCAGCAGTTCCCCCGGGCGGGGGCGCGGCACAGATACGCAGTATTTT.

This chain links TRBV27 with TRBJ1-5; the D gene is possibly TRBD1 (6 bases). There are 14 residues in the CDR3. Germline CDR1 MNHEY, CDR2 SMNVEV (reference sequence). The ends were cut back, 2 bases at V and 7 bases at J, with 12 bases in the middle. CDR3 region: CASSLGRQGQPQHF. The CDR3 region has the DNA TGTGCCAGCAGTTTAGGGCGGCAGGGGCAGCCCCAGCATTTT.

V and J are TRBV14 and TRBJ1-1; a possible D gene is TRBD1 (5 bases). Looked up from germline, CDR1 is SGHDN and CDR2 is FVKESK. This CDR3 spans 12 amino acids. Trimming removed 2 bases from V and 11 bases from J, with 12 bases in between. The CDR3 region is CASSQPREGAFF. The CDR3 DNA reads TGTGCCAGCAGCCAACCCAGGGAGGGGGCTTTCTTT.

The chain combines TRBV7-6 with TRBJ1-1; 10 positions agree with TRBD1. The CDR3 is 17 residues long. The germline gives CDR1 SGHVS, CDR2 FNYEAQ. V shed 1 base, J shed 0 bases, and the junction held 5 bases outside the gene matches. CDR3 region: CASSLGTGGTMNTEAFF. CDR3 nucleotides: TGTGCCAGCAGCTTAGGGACAGGGGGAACTATGAACACTGAAGCTTTCTTT.

This chain joins TRBV5-6 and TRBJ1-1; TRBD1 is a possible D gene (6 bases). The CDR3 spans 17 residues. Trimming pared 4 bases from V and 4 bases from J, leaving 23 bases between. Per germline, CDR1 SGHDT and CDR2 YYEEEE. The CDR3 spells CASSGTGGRMGGTEAFF. The CDR3 coding sequence is TGTGCCAGCAGCGGAACGGGGGGCAGAATGGGGGGCACTGAAGCTTTCTTT.

This chain connects TRBV7-9 to TRBJ2-4, with 10 bases fitting TRBD1. The CDR3 extends over 14 amino acids. CDR1 and CDR2 from the germline V gene are SEHNR and FQNEAQ (reference sequence). Trimming at V came to 5 bases and at J to 6 bases, leaving 4 bases not matched to a gene. The CDR3 nucleotides are TGTGCCAGCAGCCTGGGACAGGGGATAAACATTCAGTACTTC. This codes for CASSLGQGINIQYF. Together with reference TRBV7-9 and TRBJ2-4, the CDR3 gives the full variable domain: DTGVSQNPRHKITKRGQNVTFRCDPISEHNRLYWYRQTLGQGPEFLTYFQNEAQLEKSRLLSDRFSAERPKGSFSTLEIQRTEQGDSAMYLCASSLGQGINIQYFGAGTRLSVL.

The chain employs TRBV18 and TRBJ2-7, with 9 nucleotides matching TRBD1. Losses at the gene ends were 6 bases for V and 7 bases for J; bases not matched to a gene: 10. Germline V lookup: CDR1 KGHSH, CDR2 LQKENI. The CDR3 sequence is 14 residues long. CDR3 nucleotides: TGTGCCAGCTCGTCCGGGACAGGGCAGGGGGAGCAGTACTTC. It translates to CASSSGTGQGEQYF.

The chain joins TRBV5-1 to TRBJ2-7; D perhaps matches TRBD1 (6 bases). Germline CDR1 is SGHRS and CDR2 is YFSETQ. The CDR3 is made up of 16 amino acids. The V end was cut by 2 bases, the J end by 3 bases, with 18 bases between. CDR3 nucleotide sequence: TGCGCCAGCAGCTTCTTGTTTCGGGCGGACAGCTACGAGCAGTACTTC. Translated, it gives CASSFLFRADSYEQYF.

A single count supports this clone. The V call is TRBV5-1, the J call TRBJ2-1; 7 bases agree with TRBD2. The junction had 11 bases not matched to a gene; V was cut back by 1 base and J by 13 bases. The CDR3 length is 14 residues. The germline gives CDR1 SGHRS, CDR2 YFSETQ. Here the CDR3 reads CASSLPTSGTNQFF. DNA of the CDR3: TGCGCCAGCAGCTTGCCCACCTCCGGGACTAACCAGTTCTTC.

This chain joins TRBV29-1 and TRBJ2-2; perhaps TRBD1 as D (7 bases). Germline V CDR1 and CDR2: SQVTM, ANQGSEA. V lost 4 bases to trimming and J lost 4 bases, with 16 bases between them. This CDR3 contains 15 residues. This CDR3 reads CSVVRGTVTTGELFF. In DNA, the CDR3 is TGCAGCGTTGTTCGGGGGACAGTGACCACCGGGGAGCTGTTTTTT.